The 17 T cell receptor beta chains in this list originate from one sample, sequenced in a study of shared clonotypes between healthy human individuals. Naive CD8 cells comprised CD45RO-negative, CCR7-positively selected cells, excluding terminally differentiated effector memory CD45RA+ cells. Repertoires were generated with immunoSEQ multiplex PCR, while TCRdb's copy carries only in-frame clones and drops some. The sample consists of millions of clones, approximately 94% of them appearing once. Material for sequencing was naive CD8+ T cells sorted from blood. The receptors shown here come from a man aged 18 to 29 in good health.

The chain links TRBV9 to TRBJ1-3; tentatively, D is TRBD1 (6 bases). Between the trimmed V and J ends, which lost 3 bases and 2 bases, there was a span of 12 bases. The CDR3 spans 15 residues. Germline lookup yields CDR1 SGDLS and CDR2 YYNGEE. The DNA of the CDR3 is TGTGCCAGCAGCGCGGGGGGGGACACTGGAAACACCATATATTTT. This encodes CASSAGGDTGNTIYF.

The V gene is TRBV4-1, the J gene TRBJ2-2; D is unclear. Germline CDR1 is MGHRA and CDR2 is YSYEKL. V lost 0 bases to trimming and J lost 3 bases, with 5 bases between them. The CDR3 sequence is 14 residues long. The CDR3, as DNA: TGCGCCAGCAGCCAAGAACTCTACACCGGGGAGCTGTTTTTT. It yields the protein CASSQELYTGELFF.

Only one count was recorded for this clone. V is TRBV4-3 and J is TRBJ2-1, with D tentatively TRBD2 (6 bases). The germline gives CDR1 LGHNA, CDR2 YSLEER. V shed 2 bases and J shed 1 base, with 15 bases lying between them. This CDR3 spans 17 amino acids. DNA of the CDR3: TGCGCCAGCAGCCAACTGGTGGGTGCGGGGTCCTACAATGAGCAGTTCTTC. Protein: CASSQLVGAGSYNEQFF.

CDR3 DNA: TGTGCCAGCAGCAGGTGGGGGAGGTACTACGAGCAGTACTTC. Translated: CASSRWGRYYEQYF. The gene calls are TRBV5-4 and TRBJ2-7, with a possible D match to TRBD2 (6 bases). Germline V gene sequence: CDR1 SGHNT, CDR2 YYREEE (reference sequence). Trimming removed 4 bases from V and 3 bases from J, with 14 bases in between. The CDR3 has 14 amino acids.

About this clone itself: The same CDR3 also results from other DNA sequences found in this sample. The chain carries TRBV5-1 and TRBJ2-7; D tentatively fits TRBD1 or TRBD2 (6 bases each). Trimming took 0 bases from V and 1 from J, leaving 8 bases between them. The CDR3 is 14 amino acids. The V gene's germline CDR1 is SGHRS and CDR2 YFSETQ. CDR3 DNA: TGCGCCAGCAGCTTGGAGGGGGGATCCTACGAGCAGTACTTC. It translates to CASSLEGGSYEQYF.

The V and J genes are TRBV4-1 and TRBJ1-2, with 9 bases fitting TRBD1. The germline V gene encodes CDR1 MGHRA and CDR2 YSYEKL. Trimming took 1 base from V and 6 from J; bases not matched to a gene: 3. This CDR3 region has 14 residues. The CDR3 DNA is TGCGCCAGCAGCCAAGCGGGGACAGGGAATGGCTACACCTTC. Its protein is CASSQAGTGNGYTF.

The V gene is TRBV2, the J gene TRBJ2-7; D might be TRBD1 (5 bases). The CDR3 spans 15 residues. Germline V gene lookup returns CDR1 SNHLY and CDR2 FYNNEI. The ends were cut back, 7 bases at V and 2 bases at J, with 18 bases in the middle. CDR3 residues: CASNLRQGGPYEQYF. For the CDR3, the DNA is TGTGCCAGCAACTTGAGGCAGGGTGGGCCCTACGAGCAGTACTTC.

V is TRBV5-6 and J is TRBJ2-1, with no clear D. This CDR3 spans 13 amino acids. The V and J ends lost 0 bases and 8 bases respectively, with 9 bases between them. Germline loops: CDR1 SGHDT, CDR2 YYEEEE. The CDR3 spells CASSLGRGDEQFF. The CDR3, as DNA: TGTGCCAGCAGCTTGGGTAGAGGCGATGAGCAGTTCTTC.

This clone was seen once. The chain combines TRBV7-9 with TRBJ1-1, with 7 bases matching TRBD1. The ends lost 6 bases at V and 0 bases at J; junction bases unmatched: 4. This CDR3 is 14 amino acids long. The germline V gene has CDR1 SEHNR and CDR2 FQNEAQ (reference sequence). CDR3 sequence (DNA): TGTGCCAGCAGACCAACAGGGGTGAACACTGAAGCTTTCTTT. Translating it yields CASRPTGVNTEAFF.

The chain joins TRBV29-1 to TRBJ2-3, with D perhaps matching TRBD1 (7 bases). The ends were cut back, 3 bases at V and 7 bases at J, with 20 bases in the middle. The CDR3 is 15 amino acids. CDR1 SQVTM and CDR2 ANQGSEA come from the germline V gene. DNA of the CDR3: TGCAGCGTTGAGAACAGGGGAGATAGCGGTAATACGCAGTATTTT. It is translated as CSVENRGDSGNTQYF.

The DNA of the CDR3 is TGTGCCAGCAGCAAATGGGACAGCCTTAGCACAGATACGCAGTATTTT. Amino acids: CASSKWDSLSTDTQYF. This chain links TRBV21-1 with TRBJ2-3; no DNA check was done on the table's D call, TRBD1. TRBV21-1 is marked as a pseudogene. This CDR3 region has 16 residues.

As concerns this clone: The sample holds other DNA sequences that translate to the same CDR3. The CDR3, as DNA: TGTGCCAGTAGTGCAGGACAGGGAGGCGGATACGAGCAGTACTTC. Translated, it gives CASSAGQGGGYEQYF. The rearrangement joins TRBV19 to TRBJ2-7, with TRBD1 identical over 8 bases. The germline CDR1 and CDR2 sequences are LNHDA and SQIVND (reference sequence). J gave up 4 bases and V 5 bases, and 10 bases lay outside the gene matches. The CDR3 sequence is 15 residues long.

The chain recombines TRBV4-1 with TRBJ1-2, with a weak D call TRBD1 (5 bases). This CDR3 has 16 residues. Trimming pared 4 bases from V and 6 bases from J, leaving 21 bases between. Looked up from germline, CDR1 is MGHRA and CDR2 is YSYEKL. CDR3 loop: CASSLIRTDLGDGYTF. The CDR3 bases are TGCGCCAGCAGCCTTATAAGGACGGATTTGGGGGATGGCTACACCTTC.

The chain is built from TRBV2 and TRBJ1-2; D unclear. CDR3 length equals 12 residues. Trimming cost V 2 bases and J 4 bases, with 5 bases left between them. Germline assignment: CDR1 SNHLY and CDR2 FYNNEI. CDR3 sequence: CASSEPAYGYTF. CDR3 coding DNA: TGTGCCAGCAGTGAACCCGCCTATGGCTACACCTTC.

Turning to this clone: Other DNA sequences in this sample translate to the same CDR3. This chain links TRBV20-1 with TRBJ2-1; the D call may be TRBD1 or TRBD2 (5 bases each). The CDR3 is made up of 11 amino acids. Germline V CDR1 and CDR2: DFQATT, SNEGSKA (reference sequence). Trimming removed 6 bases at V and 4 bases at J, with 7 bases between. This CDR3 reads CSAGEYNEQFF. CDR3 bases: TGCAGTGCAGGGGAGTACAATGAGCAGTTCTTC.

V and J are TRBV5-3 and TRBJ1-5; the D is unclear. TRBV5-3 is sorted into the ORF group, with uncertain function. The CDR3 runs 15 residues. The V end lost 0 bases, the J end lost 6 bases, and 13 bases lay between the germline ends. CDR3 bases: TGTGCCAGAAGCTTGGCTTATTTCGGTGCTCAGCCCCAGCATTTT. Protein product: CARSLAYFGAQPQHF.

The chain is built from TRBV27 and TRBJ2-7, with 8 positions matching TRBD2. V was pared by 4 bases and J by 0 bases, with 2 bases of the junction left unmatched. The germline V gene encodes CDR1 MNHEY and CDR2 SMNVEV (reference sequence). There are 14 residues in the CDR3. The CDR3 DNA is TGTGCCAGCAGTTGGCGGGGGGACTCCTACGAGCAGTACTTC. This gives the protein CASSWRGDSYEQYF.